This T cell receptor (beta chain) was retrieved from a study of T cell responses to AZD1222 COVID-19 vaccine. Study outcomes and limitations: Seropositive status at baseline applied to only a handful of AZD1222 recipients. Dominant at 160-218 and 743-854, vaccine-associated CD4 TCRs also spanned spike. Spike-specific TCR breadth and depth grew following two AZD1222 doses.

The table came from immunoSEQ multiplex PCR; TCRdb's copy has only in-frame clones and leaves some out. The sample yields about 120,000 clones, 90% to 95% seen once. In the case of this clone: What it binds is not known.

Per the germline V gene, CDR1 is SGHRS and CDR2 is YFSETQ. CDR3 size: 14 residues. V dropped 1 base and J dropped 1 base, with 8 bases sitting between them. Sequencing used peripheral blood, obtained on day 0 of AZD1222 vaccination. The chain carries TRBV5-1 and TRBJ1-1; no clear D. The clonotype was recovered from an adult in good health. Written as DNA, the CDR3 is TGCGCCAGCAGCTTGACCCCCGGGAACACTGAAGCTTTCTTT. Its translation: CASSLTPGNTEAFF.